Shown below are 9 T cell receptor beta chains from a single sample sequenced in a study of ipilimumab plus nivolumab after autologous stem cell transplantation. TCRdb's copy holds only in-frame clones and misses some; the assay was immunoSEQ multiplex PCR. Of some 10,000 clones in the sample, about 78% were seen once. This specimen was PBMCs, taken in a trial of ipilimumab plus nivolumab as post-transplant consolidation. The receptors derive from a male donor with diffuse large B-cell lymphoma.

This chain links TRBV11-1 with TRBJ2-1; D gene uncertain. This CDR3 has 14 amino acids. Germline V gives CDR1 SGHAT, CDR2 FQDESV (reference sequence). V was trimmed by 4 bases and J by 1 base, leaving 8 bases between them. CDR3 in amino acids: CASSSVRSYNEQFF. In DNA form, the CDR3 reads TGTGCCAGCAGCTCGGTGAGATCCTACAATGAGCAGTTCTTC. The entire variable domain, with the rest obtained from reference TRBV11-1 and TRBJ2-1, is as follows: EAEVAQSPRYKITEKSQAVAFWCDPISGHATLYWYRQILGQGPELLVQFQDESVVDDSQLPKDRFSAERLKGVDSTLKIQPAELGDSAMYLCASSSVRSYNEQFFGPGTRLTVL.

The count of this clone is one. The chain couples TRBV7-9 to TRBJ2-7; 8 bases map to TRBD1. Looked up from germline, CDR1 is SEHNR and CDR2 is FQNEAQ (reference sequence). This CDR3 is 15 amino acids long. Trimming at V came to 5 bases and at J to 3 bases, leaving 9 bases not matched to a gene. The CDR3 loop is CASSQGQGTFYEQYF. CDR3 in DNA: TGTGCCAGCAGCCAAGGACAGGGAACCTTCTACGAGCAGTACTTC.

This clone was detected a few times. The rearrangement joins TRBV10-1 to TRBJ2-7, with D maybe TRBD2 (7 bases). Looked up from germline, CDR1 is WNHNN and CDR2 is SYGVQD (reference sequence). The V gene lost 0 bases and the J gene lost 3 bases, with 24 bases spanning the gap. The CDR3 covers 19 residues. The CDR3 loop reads CASSESRGGGQAKFYEQYF. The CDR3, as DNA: TGCGCCAGCAGTGAGTCGAGGGGGGGCGGCCAAGCCAAATTCTACGAGCAGTACTTC.

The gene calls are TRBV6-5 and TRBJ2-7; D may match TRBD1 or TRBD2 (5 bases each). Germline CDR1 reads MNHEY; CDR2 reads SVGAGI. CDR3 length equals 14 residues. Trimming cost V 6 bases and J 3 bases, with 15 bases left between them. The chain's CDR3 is CASSNGVGVYEQYF. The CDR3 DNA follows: TGTGCCAGCAGCAATGGAGTGGGGGTCTACGAGCAGTACTTC.

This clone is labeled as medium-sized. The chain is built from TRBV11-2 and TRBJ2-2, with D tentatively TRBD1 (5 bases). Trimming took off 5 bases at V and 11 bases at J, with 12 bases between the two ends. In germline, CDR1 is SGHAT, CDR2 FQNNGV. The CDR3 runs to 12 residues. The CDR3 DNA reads TGTGCCAGCAGCGGGGCCTCCTTAGAGCTGTTTTTT. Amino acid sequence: CASSGASLELFF.

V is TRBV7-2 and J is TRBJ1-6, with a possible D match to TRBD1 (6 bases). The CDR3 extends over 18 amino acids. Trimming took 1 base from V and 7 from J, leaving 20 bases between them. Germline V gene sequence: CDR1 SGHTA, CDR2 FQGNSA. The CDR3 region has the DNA TGTGCCAGCAGCTTAGGGTCAGGGGTGCAGGTGGGAAATTCACCCCTCCACTTT. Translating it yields CASSLGSGVQVGNSPLHF.

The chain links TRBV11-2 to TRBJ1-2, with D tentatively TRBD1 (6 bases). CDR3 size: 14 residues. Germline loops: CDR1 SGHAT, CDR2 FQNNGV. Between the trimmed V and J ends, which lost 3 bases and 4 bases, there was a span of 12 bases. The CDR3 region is CASSFTGAGYGYTF. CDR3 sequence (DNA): TGTGCCAGCAGCTTTACGGGGGCGGGCTATGGCTACACCTTC.

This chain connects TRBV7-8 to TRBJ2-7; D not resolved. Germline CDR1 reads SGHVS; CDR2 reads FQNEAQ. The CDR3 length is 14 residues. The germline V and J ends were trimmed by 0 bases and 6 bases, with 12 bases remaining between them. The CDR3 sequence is CASSLAGPSSEQYF. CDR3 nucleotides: TGTGCCAGCAGCTTAGCGGGCCCGTCCAGCGAGCAGTACTTC.

The CDR3 DNA reads as TGTGCCAGCAGCTTAGTGTCGGGGGGGAGTAATGAAAAACTGTTTTTT. Amino acid sequence: CASSLVSGGSNEKLFF. V is TRBV7-6 and J is TRBJ1-4; maybe TRBD1 (5 bases). The CDR3 has 16 residues. The germline V and J ends were trimmed by 1 base and 4 bases, with 13 bases remaining between them. The germline CDR1 and CDR2 sequences are SGHVS and FNYEAQ. Complete variable domain (other parts from reference TRBV7-6 and TRBJ1-4): GAGVSQSPRYKVTKRGQDVALRCDPISGHVSLYWYRQALGQGPEFLTYFNYEAQQDKSGLPNDRFSAERPEGSISTLTIQRTEQRDSAMYRCASSLVSGGSNEKLFFGSGTQLSVL.